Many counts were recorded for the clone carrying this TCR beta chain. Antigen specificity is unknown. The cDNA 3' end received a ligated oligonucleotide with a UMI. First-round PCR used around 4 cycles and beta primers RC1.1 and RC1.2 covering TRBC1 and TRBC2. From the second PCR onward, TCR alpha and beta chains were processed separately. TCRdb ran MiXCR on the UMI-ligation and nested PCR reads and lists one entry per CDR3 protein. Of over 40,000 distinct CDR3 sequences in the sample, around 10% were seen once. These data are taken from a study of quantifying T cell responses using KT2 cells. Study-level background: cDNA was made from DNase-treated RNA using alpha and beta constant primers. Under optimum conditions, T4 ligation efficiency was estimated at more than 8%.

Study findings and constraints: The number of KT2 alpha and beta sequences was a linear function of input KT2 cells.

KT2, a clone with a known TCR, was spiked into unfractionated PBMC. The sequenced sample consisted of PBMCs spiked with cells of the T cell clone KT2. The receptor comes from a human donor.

The CDR3 DNA reads as TGTGCCAGCAGCTTAAGTACTAGCACAGATACGCAGTATTTT. As protein: CASSLSTSTDTQYF. The chain recombines TRBV7-6 with TRBJ2-3; D gene ambiguous. Between the trimmed V and J ends, which lost 2 bases and 0 bases, there was a span of 6 bases. The germline V gene encodes CDR1 SGHVS and CDR2 FNYEAQ. This CDR3 has 14 residues.